This T cell receptor (beta chain) was documented in a study of Ad26.COV2.S vaccination and SARS-CoV-2 variants. Study context: Once or twice, 56 days apart, Ad26.COV2.S was delivered intramuscularly. Study-wide findings and caveats: The placebo group had lower spike-specific TCR breadth than the vaccine recipients did.

Produced via immunoSEQ multiplex PCR; TCRdb's table is partial and in-frame only. The sample holds about 440,000 clones, 90% seen once. As to treatment: some 20 received Ad26.COV2.S at low or high dose, single or two shots; 5 received placebo; per-sample allocation not given. Samples analyzed were those drawn on day 63 after the first vaccine or placebo injection. As regards this clone: Its antigen is not known.

The specimen was peripheral blood, collected in a trial of Ad26.COV2.S vaccine versus placebo. This sequence was found in a person between 18 and 65 years old who received the Ad26.COV2.S COVID-19 vaccine or a placebo.

The DNA for the CDR3 is TGTGCCAGCAGCTCTGGAGGTGGACAGTCGTTCGAAAAACTGTTTTTT. Translating gives CASSSGGGQSFEKLFF. This chain uses TRBV5-4 with TRBJ1-4, with a weak D call TRBD1 (6 bases). The CDR3 loop spans 16 amino acids. Trimming removed 3 bases at V and 8 bases at J, with 20 bases between. Per the germline V gene, CDR1 is SGHNT and CDR2 is YYREEE (reference sequence).